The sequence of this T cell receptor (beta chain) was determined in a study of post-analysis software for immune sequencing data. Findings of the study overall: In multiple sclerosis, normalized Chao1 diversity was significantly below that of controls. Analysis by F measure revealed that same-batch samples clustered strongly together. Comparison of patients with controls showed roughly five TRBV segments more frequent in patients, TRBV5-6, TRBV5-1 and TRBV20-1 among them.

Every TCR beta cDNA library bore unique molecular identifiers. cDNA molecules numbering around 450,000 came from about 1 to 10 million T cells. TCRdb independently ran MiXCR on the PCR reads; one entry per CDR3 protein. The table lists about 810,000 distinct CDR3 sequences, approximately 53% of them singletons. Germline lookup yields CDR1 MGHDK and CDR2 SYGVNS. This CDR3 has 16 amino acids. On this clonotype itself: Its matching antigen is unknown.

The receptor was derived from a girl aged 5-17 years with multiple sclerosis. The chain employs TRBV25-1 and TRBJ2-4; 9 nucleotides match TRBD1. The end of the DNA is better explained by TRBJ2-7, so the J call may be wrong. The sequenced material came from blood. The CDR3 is CASSEGGTGPIDEQYF. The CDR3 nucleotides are TGTGCCAGCAGTGAGGGGGGGACAGGGCCGATCGACGAGCAGTACTTC.